This T cell receptor (beta chain) appears in the sequencing data of a study of PD-L1 blockade in urothelial cancer. Time point meaning: pretreatment peripheral blood. Locally advanced or metastatic urothelial carcinoma was present in patients. Assay: immunoSEQ multiplex PCR; the TCRdb copy retains only in-frame clones and omits some. The table includes about 87,000 clones, 84% detected once. The sequence was obtained from a man between 60 and 75 years old with urothelial cancer. Sequencing was performed on PBMCs, taken around atezolizumab (anti-PD-L1) treatment.

The CDR3 sequence is CASGGQGSNQPQHF. The CDR3, as DNA: TGTGCCAGCGGCGGACAGGGTAGCAATCAGCCCCAGCATTTT. The chain recombines TRBV2 with TRBJ1-5, with TRBD1 identical over 8 bases. V was pared by 8 bases and J by 0 bases, with 3 bases of the junction left unmatched. The CDR3 extends over 14 amino acids. Germline assignment: CDR1 SNHLY and CDR2 FYNNEI.